This is a list of T cell receptor beta chains from one sample in a study of T-cell memory formation after mild COVID-19. TCRdb re-derived calls from the 5' RACE reads in MiXCR, one entry per CDR3 protein. There are hundreds of thousands of distinct CDR3 sequences in the sample; 20% to 25% occur only once, and 7% to 9% lies in the top ten. Sequences were obtained from PBMCs or a T cell subset sorted from them (not recorded which). The receptor set was obtained from an adult woman who had mild COVID-19 (a few samples of this study predate the infection). Cell type and time point are not known. The CDR3 runs from the conserved cysteine through the conserved F or W. Fields, in order: D gene, V gene, CDR3 protein. D genes are given only for firm matches.

>TRBD1|TRBV12-3/TRBV12-4
CASSFRGRVGTEAFF
>NA|TRBV5-1
CASSLSSYNEQFF
>TRBD1|TRBV24-1
CATSDAHRGIIEQYF
>TRBD1|TRBV5-1
CASSLGLQGGYNEQFF
>TRBD2|TRBV15
CATSRDGSSGREQFF
>NA|TRBV7-9
CASTIAGGQGDETQYF
>NA|TRBV12-3/TRBV12-4
CASSLVGGPFETQYF
>TRBD2|TRBV20-1
CSARDPAGGSYNEQFF
>NA|TRBV7-9
CASSPGGLANYGYTF
>NA|TRBV6-5
CASRLREGRNQPQHF
>NA|TRBV30
CAWSVLGSKGTQYF
>NA|TRBV9
CASGGSGSEWSGEQFF
>NA|TRBV14
CASMAGAYNEQFF
>NA|TRBV5-6
CASSLETDTYEQYF
>TRBD2|TRBV12-3/TRBV12-4
CASSFQGGGFDEQYF
>NA|TRBV20-1
CSASTQETQYF
>NA|TRBV6-5
CASSYIGGFGETQYF
>TRBD2|TRBV7-2
CASSLDGGSTYNEQFF
>NA|TRBV24-1
CATSDTGAANYGYTF
>NA|TRBV27
CASSSTLVSSGELFF
>NA|TRBV5-4
CASSKTLLAGVNTGELFF
>NA|TRBV5-1
CASSFDVSLTYEQYF
>TRBD1|TRBV5-6
CASSSEGQGVYEQYF
>NA|TRBV7-9
CASSLNRVGQETQYF
>NA|TRBV5-1
CASSFPPWNTEAFF
>NA|TRBV5-1
CASSGVPRGPQHF
>NA|TRBV7-3
CASSLLGSGVYNEQFF
>NA|TRBV30
CAWMRQDLAGWKYF
>NA|TRBV15
CATSRVPYNEQFF
>NA|TRBV29-1
CSAEGLLGAEAFF
>NA|TRBV7-2
CASSQTLNTEAFF
>NA|TRBV19
CASEGTGELFF
>NA|TRBV19
CASSIQGSNQPQHF
>TRBD2|TRBV20-1
CSARGSGGSTDTQYF
>NA|TRBV7-9
CASSSPGVNEQFF
>NA|TRBV2
CASKIYREDYGYTF
>NA|TRBV21-1
CASRGLAGYSYNEQFF
>NA|TRBV3-1
CASSQDPGGSYNEQFF
>NA|TRBV5-4
CASSTRTGGNNEQFF
>NA|TRBV20-1
CSAQDSPRETQYF
>TRBD1|TRBV29-1
CSVVGGLYEQYF
>TRBD2|TRBV9
CASSVGTSGRDEQFF
>NA|TRBV5-6
CASSLVTTQETQYF
>NA|TRBV5-1
CASTPLDTGELFF
>NA|TRBV12-3/TRBV12-4
CASSLAPLGHQPQHF
>TRBD1|TRBV4-2
CASSQVPGTGESGPYYEQYF
>NA|TRBV6-5
CASLRVNTGELFF
>NA|TRBV20-1
CSAGGIPDTQYF
>NA|TRBV7-2
CASSLDFSGEQFF
>TRBD1|TRBV20-1
CSARTGYNSPLHF
>NA|TRBV5-1
CASKGRNTGELFF
>NA|TRBV12-3/TRBV12-4
CASSFRQKNTEAFF
>NA|TRBV12-3/TRBV12-4
CASTFGPNSPLHF
>TRBD2|TRBV7-2
CASTVTSGSRETQYF